Shown below are 5 T cell receptor beta chains from a single sample sequenced in a study of T cells after somatic rescue of genetic block. Profiled with immunoSEQ multiplex PCR; TCRdb holds only in-frame clones, not every one. The sample gives roughly 51,000 clones, around 96% of which show up once; approximately 0.073% is in the top ten. Sequencing was done on a sample of peripheral blood mononuclear cells (PBMCs). Receptors were obtained from a child under two years old.

V gene TRBV28 combines with J gene TRBJ1-5; D is ambiguous. The CDR3 is 15 residues long. Germline CDR1 and CDR2: MDHEN and SYDVKM. V dropped 3 bases and J dropped 3 bases, with 12 bases sitting between them. This chain's CDR3 is CASSLVYGYNQPQHF. The DNA of the CDR3 is TGTGCCAGCAGTTTGGTGTATGGATACAATCAGCCCCAGCATTTT.

J is TRBJ2-3 and V is TRBV9, with D maybe TRBD2 (6 bases). V shed 1 base and J shed 5 bases, with 11 bases lying between them. Germline CDR1 SGDLS, CDR2 YYNGEE. The CDR3 runs 14 residues. The chain's CDR3 is CASSVTGRRDTQYF. The CDR3 DNA follows: TGTGCCAGCAGCGTAACCGGGAGAAGAGATACGCAGTATTTT.

This clone appeared once. The chain links TRBV27 to TRBJ2-3, with D possibly being TRBD2 (6 bases). V lost 2 bases, J lost 5 bases, and 14 bases lay in between. Per the germline V gene, CDR1 is MNHEY and CDR2 is SMNVEV (reference sequence). This CDR3 is 15 amino acids long. The CDR3 nucleotides read TGTGCCAGCAGTTTAACACTAGCTTGGCGAGATACGCAGTATTTT. Its translation: CASSLTLAWRDTQYF.

This clone was seen only once. The chain combines TRBV14 with TRBJ2-6, with D unclear. Trimming shortened V by 3 bases and J by 0 bases, and 6 bases separated the two germline ends. The CDR3 is 15 amino acids. Germline V CDR1 and CDR2: SGHDN, FVKESK. The CDR3 reads CASSQIYSGANVLTF. The DNA for the CDR3 is TGTGCCAGCAGCCAGATATACTCTGGGGCCAACGTCCTGACTTTC.

The chain couples TRBV19 to TRBJ2-3; D might be TRBD1 (5 bases). The CDR3 is 16 amino acids. Trimming pared 7 bases from V and 0 bases from J, leaving 17 bases between. Germline V lookup: CDR1 LNHDA, CDR2 SQIVND (reference sequence). The CDR3 sequence: CASTTVVGPSTDTQYF. The CDR3 bases are TGTGCCAGTACCACGGTGGTGGGGCCTAGCACAGATACGCAGTATTTT.